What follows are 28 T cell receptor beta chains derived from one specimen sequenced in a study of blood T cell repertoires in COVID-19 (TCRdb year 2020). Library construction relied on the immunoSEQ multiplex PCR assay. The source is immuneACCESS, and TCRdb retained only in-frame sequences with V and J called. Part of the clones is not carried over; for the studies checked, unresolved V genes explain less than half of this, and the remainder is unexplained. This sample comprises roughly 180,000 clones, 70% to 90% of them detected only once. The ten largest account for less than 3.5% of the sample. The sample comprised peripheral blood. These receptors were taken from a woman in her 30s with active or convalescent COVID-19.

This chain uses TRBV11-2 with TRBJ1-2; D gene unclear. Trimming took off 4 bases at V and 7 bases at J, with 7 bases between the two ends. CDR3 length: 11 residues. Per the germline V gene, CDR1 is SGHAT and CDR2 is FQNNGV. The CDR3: CASSSPGGYTF. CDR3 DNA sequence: TGTGCCAGCAGCTCCCCGGGTGGCTACACCTTC.

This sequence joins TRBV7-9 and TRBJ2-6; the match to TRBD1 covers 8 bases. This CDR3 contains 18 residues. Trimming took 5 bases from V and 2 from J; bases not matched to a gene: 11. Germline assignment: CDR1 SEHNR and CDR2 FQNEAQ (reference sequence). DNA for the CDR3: TGTGCCAGCAGCGCCGGGACAGGTCAAAGAGCTGGGGCCAACGTCCTGACTTTC. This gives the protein CASSAGTGQRAGANVLTF.

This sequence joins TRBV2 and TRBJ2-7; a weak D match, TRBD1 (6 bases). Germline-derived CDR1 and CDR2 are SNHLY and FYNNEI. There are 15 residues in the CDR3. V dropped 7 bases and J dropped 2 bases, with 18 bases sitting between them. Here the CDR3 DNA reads TGTGCCAGCACCGTTATCGGACAGTCCCCCTACGAGCAGTACTTC. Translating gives CASTVIGQSPYEQYF.

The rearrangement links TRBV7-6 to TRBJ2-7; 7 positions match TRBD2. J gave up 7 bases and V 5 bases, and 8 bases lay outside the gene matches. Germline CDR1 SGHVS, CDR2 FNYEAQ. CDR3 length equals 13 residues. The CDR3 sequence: CASSALLAEEQYF. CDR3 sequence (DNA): TGTGCCAGCAGCGCGCTTCTAGCGGAAGAGCAGTACTTC.

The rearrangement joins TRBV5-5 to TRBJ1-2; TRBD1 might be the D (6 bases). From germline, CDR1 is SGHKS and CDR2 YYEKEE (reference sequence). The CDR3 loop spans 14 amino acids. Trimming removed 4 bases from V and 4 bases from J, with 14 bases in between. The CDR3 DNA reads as TGTGCCAGCAGCCTAGACAGGCTCGGCTATGGCTACACCTTC. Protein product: CASSLDRLGYGYTF.

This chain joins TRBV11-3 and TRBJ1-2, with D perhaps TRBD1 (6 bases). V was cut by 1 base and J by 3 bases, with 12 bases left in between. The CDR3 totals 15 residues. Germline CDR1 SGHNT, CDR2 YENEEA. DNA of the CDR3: TGTGCCAGCAGCTTAGGGACAGCCAGAGACTATGGCTACACCTTC. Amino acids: CASSLGTARDYGYTF.

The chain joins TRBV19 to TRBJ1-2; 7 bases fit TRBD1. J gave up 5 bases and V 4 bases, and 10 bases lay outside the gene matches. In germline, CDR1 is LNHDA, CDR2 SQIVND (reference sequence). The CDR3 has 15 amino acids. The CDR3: CASSTTEDRKYGYTF. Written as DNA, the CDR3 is TGTGCCAGTAGTACCACCGAGGACAGGAAATATGGCTACACCTTC.

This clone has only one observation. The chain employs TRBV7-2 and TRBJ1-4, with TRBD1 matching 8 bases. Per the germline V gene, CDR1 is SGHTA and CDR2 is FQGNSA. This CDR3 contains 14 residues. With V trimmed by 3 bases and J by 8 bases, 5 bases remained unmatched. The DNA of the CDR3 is TGTGCCAGCAGCTTCAACAGGGGGAGAGAAAAACTGTTTTTT. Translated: CASSFNRGREKLFF.

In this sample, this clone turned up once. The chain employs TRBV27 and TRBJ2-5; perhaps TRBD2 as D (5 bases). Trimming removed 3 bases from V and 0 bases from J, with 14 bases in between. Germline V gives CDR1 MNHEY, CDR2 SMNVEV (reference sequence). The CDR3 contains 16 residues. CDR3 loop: CASSFNLAAYQETQYF. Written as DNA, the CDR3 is TGTGCCAGCAGTTTCAATCTAGCAGCGTACCAAGAGACCCAGTACTTC.

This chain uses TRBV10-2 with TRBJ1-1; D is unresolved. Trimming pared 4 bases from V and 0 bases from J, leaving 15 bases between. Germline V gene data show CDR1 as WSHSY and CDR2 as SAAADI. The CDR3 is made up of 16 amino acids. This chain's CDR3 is CASSVVYTKMNTEAFF. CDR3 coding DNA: TGCGCCAGCAGTGTCGTATATACAAAAATGAACACTGAAGCTTTCTTT.

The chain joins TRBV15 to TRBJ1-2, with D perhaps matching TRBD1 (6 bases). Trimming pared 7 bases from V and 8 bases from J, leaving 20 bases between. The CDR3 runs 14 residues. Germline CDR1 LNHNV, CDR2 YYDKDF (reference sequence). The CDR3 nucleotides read TGTGCCACCACCTCTACGGGGGGCGCGTGGGGCTACACCTTC. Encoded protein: CATTSTGGAWGYTF.

CDR3 in amino acids: CASSHRQTSVRGISNYGYTF. The CDR3 DNA is TGTGCCAGCAGTCATCGCCAAACGTCTGTTAGGGGGATCTCTAACTATGGCTACACCTTC. The chain couples TRBV6-6 to TRBJ1-2; maybe TRBD1 (6 bases). The CDR3 extends over 20 amino acids. Germline CDR1 MNHNY, CDR2 SVGAGI (reference sequence). Trimming stripped 5 bases from V and 0 bases from J, with 28 bases between.

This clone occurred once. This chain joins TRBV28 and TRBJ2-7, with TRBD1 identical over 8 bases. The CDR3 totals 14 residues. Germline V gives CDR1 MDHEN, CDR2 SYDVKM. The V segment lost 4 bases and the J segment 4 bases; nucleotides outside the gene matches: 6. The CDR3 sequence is CASSSPGGMYEQYF. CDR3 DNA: TGTGCCAGCAGTTCCCCAGGGGGCATGTACGAGCAGTACTTC.

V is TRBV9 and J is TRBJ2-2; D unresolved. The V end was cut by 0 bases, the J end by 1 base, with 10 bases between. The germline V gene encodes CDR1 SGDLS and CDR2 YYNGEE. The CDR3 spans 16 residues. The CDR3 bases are TGTGCCAGCAGCGTAGGTGTACAGATGAACACCGGGGAGCTGTTTTTT. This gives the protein CASSVGVQMNTGELFF.

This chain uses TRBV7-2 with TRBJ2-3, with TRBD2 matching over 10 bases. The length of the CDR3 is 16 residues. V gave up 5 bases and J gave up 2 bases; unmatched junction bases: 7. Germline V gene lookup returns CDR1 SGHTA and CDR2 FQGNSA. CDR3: CASSIPGLAITDTQYF. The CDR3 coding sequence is TGTGCCAGCAGCATTCCGGGACTAGCGATCACAGATACGCAGTATTTT.

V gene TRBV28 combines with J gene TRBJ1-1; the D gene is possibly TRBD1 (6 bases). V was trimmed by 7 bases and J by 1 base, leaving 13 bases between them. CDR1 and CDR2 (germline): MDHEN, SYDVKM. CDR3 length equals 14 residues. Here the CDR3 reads CASTQGGRNTEAFF. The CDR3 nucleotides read TGTGCCAGCACCCAAGGGGGACGGAACACTGAAGCTTTCTTT.

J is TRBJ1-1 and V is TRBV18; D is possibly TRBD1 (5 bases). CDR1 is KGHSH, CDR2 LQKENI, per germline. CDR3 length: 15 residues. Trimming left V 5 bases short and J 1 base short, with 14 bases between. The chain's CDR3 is CASSGSGGGNTEAFF. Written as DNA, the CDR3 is TGTGCCAGCTCAGGCTCCGGGGGGGGGAACACTGAAGCTTTCTTT. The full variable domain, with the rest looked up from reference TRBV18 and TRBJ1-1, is NAGVMQNPRHLVRRRGQEARLRCSPMKGHSHVYWYRQLPEEGLKFMVYLQKENIIDESGMPKERFSAEFPKEGPSILRIQQVVRGDSAAYFCASSGSGGGNTEAFFGQGTRLTVV.

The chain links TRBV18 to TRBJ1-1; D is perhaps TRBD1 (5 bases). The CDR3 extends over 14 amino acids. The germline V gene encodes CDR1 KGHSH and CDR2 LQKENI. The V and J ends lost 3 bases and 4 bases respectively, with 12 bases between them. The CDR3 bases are TGTGCCAGCTCACCTGTGGCCGGGGGCACTGAAGCTTTCTTT. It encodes CASSPVAGGTEAFF.

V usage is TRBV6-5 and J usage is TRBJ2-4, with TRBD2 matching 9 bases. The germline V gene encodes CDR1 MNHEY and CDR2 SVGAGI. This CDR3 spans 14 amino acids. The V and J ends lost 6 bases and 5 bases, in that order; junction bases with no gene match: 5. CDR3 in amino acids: CASSQGLAENIQYF. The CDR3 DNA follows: TGTGCCAGCAGCCAGGGACTAGCAGAAAACATTCAGTACTTC.

DNA for the CDR3: TGTGCCAGCAGCTTAGATATTAGCTTCACAGATACGCAGTATTTT. This codes for CASSLDISFTDTQYF. The chain links TRBV7-2 to TRBJ2-3; D ambiguous. V was shortened by 1 base and J by 2 bases, with 10 bases between the two germline ends. The CDR3 spans 15 residues. CDR1 is SGHTA and CDR2 is FQGNSA in the germline V gene.

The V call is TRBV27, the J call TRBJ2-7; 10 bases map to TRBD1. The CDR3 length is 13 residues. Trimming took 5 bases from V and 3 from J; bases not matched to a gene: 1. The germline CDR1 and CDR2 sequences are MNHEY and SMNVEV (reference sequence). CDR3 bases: TGTGCCAGCAGTGGGACAGGGGTCTACGAGCAGTACTTC. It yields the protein CASSGTGVYEQYF.

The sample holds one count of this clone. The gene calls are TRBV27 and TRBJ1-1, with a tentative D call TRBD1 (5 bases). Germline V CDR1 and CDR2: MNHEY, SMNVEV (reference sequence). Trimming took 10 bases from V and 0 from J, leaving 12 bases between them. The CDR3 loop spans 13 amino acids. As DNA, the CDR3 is TGTGCCACCTACAGGTCCCTGAACACTGAAGCTTTCTTT. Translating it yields CATYRSLNTEAFF.

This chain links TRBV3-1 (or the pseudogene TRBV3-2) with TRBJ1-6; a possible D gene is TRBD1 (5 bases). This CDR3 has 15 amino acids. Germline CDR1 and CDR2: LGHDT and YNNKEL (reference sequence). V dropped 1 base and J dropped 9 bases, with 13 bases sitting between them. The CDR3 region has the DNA TGTGCCAGCAGCCAAGGGCGGCAGGGCGGTTCACCCCTCCACTTT. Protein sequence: CASSQGRQGGSPLHF.

The CDR3: CASSPRTSGDKNIQYF. CDR3 nucleotides: TGTGCCAGCAGCCCAAGGACTAGCGGAGACAAAAACATTCAGTACTTC. This sequence joins TRBV7-9 and TRBJ2-4; 10 nucleotides line up with TRBD2. CDR1 is SEHNR, CDR2 FQNEAQ, per germline (reference sequence). Losses at the gene ends were 5 bases for V and 3 bases for J; bases not matched to a gene: 7. CDR3 length equals 16 residues.

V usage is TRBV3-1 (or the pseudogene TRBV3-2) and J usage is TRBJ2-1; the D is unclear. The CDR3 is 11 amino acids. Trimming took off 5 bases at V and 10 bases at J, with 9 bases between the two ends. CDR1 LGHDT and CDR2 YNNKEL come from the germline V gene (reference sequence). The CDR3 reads CASSIEREQFF. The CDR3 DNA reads TGTGCCAGCAGCATAGAGAGGGAGCAGTTCTTC.

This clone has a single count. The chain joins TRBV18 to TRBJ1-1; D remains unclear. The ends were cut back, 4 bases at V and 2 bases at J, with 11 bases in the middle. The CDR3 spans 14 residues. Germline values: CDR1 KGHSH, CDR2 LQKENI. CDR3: CASSRAGVNTEAFF. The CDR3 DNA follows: TGTGCCAGCTCACGTGCAGGCGTAAACACTGAAGCTTTCTTT.

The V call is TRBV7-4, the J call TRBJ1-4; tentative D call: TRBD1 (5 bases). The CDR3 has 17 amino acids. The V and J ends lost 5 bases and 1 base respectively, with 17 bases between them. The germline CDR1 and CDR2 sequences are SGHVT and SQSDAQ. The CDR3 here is CASSPPGEAITNEKLFF. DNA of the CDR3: TGTGCCAGCAGCCCCCCGGGGGAGGCAATAACTAATGAAAAACTGTTTTTT.

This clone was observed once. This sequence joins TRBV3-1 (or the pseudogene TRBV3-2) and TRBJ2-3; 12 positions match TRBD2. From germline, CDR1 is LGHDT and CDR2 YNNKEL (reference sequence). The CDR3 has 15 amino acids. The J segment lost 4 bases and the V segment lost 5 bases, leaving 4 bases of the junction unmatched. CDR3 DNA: TGTGCCAGCAGCAAATGGACTAGCGGGGCAGATACGCAGTATTTT. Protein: CASSKWTSGADTQYF.